These T cell receptor beta chains were read from a single sample in a study of T cell changes during pregnancy in multiple sclerosis. Sequenced by immunoSEQ multiplex PCR; TCRdb stores in-frame clones only, minus some. The sample gives roughly 52,000 clones, 94% of which show up once; about 3% is in the top ten. The sequenced sample was CD8+ T cells from peripheral blood mononuclear cells, obtained in the third trimester of pregnancy. These receptors were obtained from a female donor with multiple sclerosis, enrolled in a pregnancy study. Each CDR3 is given with its conserved first and last residue. The D gene is left open where the match is weak. Where a row states a size, it is once, few, many or the class of an expanded clone; other rows omit it.

NA	TRBJ2-5	TRBV27	NA	TGTGCCAGCAGTCCTCCCCGGACTTCCCAATATCGGGAGACCCAGTACTTC	CASSPPRTSQYRETQYF
NA	TRBJ2-7	TRBV19	NA	TGTGCCAGTAGCCCCGGGTCGGGAGATTTCTACGAGCAGTACTTC	CASSPGSGDFYEQYF
NA	TRBJ2-7	TRBV28	NA	TGTGCCAGCAAGGCCGCGGGCGAGCTCCACGAGCAGTACTTC	CASKAAGELHEQYF
NA	TRBJ1-5	TRBV6-6	NA	TGTGCCAGCAGTTACCTAAGAGGGTTAGAGGCCCAGCCCCAGCATTTT	CASSYLRGLEAQPQHF
TRBD2	TRBJ2-1	TRBV4-2	NA	TGTGCCAGCAGCCAAGGTATCGGTCTAGCGGGAGCTTTTTTACCCTACAATGAGCAGTTCTTC	CASSQGIGLAGAFLPYNEQFF
NA	TRBJ1-2	TRBV27	NA	TGTGCCAGCAGTTCGGCAGGGGCAAACTATGGCTACACCTTC	CASSSAGANYGYTF
NA	TRBJ2-7	TRBV7-8	NA	TGTGCCAGCAGCTCAAGACAGCAAATTACCTACGAGCAGTACTTC	CASSSRQQITYEQYF
TRBD2	TRBJ2-7	TRBV2	NA	TGTGCCGGCCGGTTACTAGCGGCGTCCTACGAGCAGTACTTC	CAGRLLAASYEQYF
NA	TRBJ2-7	TRBV6-6	NA	TGTGCCAGCAGTTACTCGAAGAGCTACGAGCAGTACTTC	CASSYSKSYEQYF
NA	TRBJ2-7	TRBV11-2	NA	TGTGCCAGCAGCTTAGAGGACACCATGGACGAGCAGTACTTC	CASSLEDTMDEQYF
NA	TRBJ2-7	TRBV28	NA	TGTGCCAGCAGCCCGGTAGGGGGTTACGAGCAGTACTTC	CASSPVGGYEQYF
NA	TRBJ2-3	TRBV4-3	few	TGCGCCAGCAGCCAAGATCCGGTCACAGATACGCAGTATTTT	CASSQDPVTDTQYF
NA	TRBJ2-7	TRBV9	NA	TGTGCCAGCAGCCCCCGGACACCTGACCACGAGCAGTACTTC	CASSPRTPDHEQYF
TRBD1	TRBJ1-2	TRBV25-1	NA	TGTGCCAGCTTACCTAAACCGGGACAGGGACATGTAGGCTACACCTTC	CASLPKPGQGHVGYTF
TRBD1	TRBJ2-7	TRBV4-2	NA	TGTGCCAGCAGCCAAGGGCAACTTGACAGGGTCGAGCAGTACTTC	CASSQGQLDRVEQYF
TRBD2	TRBJ2-3	TRBV4-1	NA	TGCGCCAGCAGCCAAGAAGAACTAGCGGGAGAAAATACGCAGTATTTT	CASSQEELAGENTQYF
TRBD1	TRBJ1-2	TRBV29-1	many	TGCAGCGTTGATGGACAGGGTCTCGGCTACACCTTC	CSVDGQGLGYTF
TRBD1	TRBJ1-4	TRBV4-1	NA	TGCGCCAGCAAACTTTTGACAGGGGAAGGTGAAAAACTGTTTTTT	CASKLLTGEGEKLFF
TRBD1	TRBJ2-3	TRBV5-1	NA	TGCGCCAGCAGATCCAGACAGGGGGCAACAGATACGCAGTATTTT	CASRSRQGATDTQYF
NA	TRBJ1-1	TRBV7-9	NA	TGTGCCAGCAGCCTAACCCCAGGGTCCACTGAAGCTTTCTTT	CASSLTPGSTEAFF
TRBD2	TRBJ2-7	TRBV19	NA	TGTGCCAGTAGTTTTACCGGGACTAGCTACGAGCAGTACTTC	CASSFTGTSYEQYF
TRBD2	TRBJ2-7	TRBV4-1	NA	TGCGCCAGCAGCCAAGATCTAGCGGGAGTCTCCTACGAGCAGTACTTC	CASSQDLAGVSYEQYF
TRBD1	TRBJ1-1	TRBV27	NA	TGTGCCAGCAGCAACAGGGGTTTGTTCACTGAAGCTTTCTTT	CASSNRGLFTEAFF
NA	TRBJ2-7	TRBV6-5	NA	TGTGCCAGCAGTTACTCGAAAGCAGGGGACGAGCAGTACTTC	CASSYSKAGDEQYF
TRBD1	TRBJ2-1	TRBV18	NA	TGTGCCAGCTCAGCCGGGACAGGGGACAATGAGCAGTTCTTC	CASSAGTGDNEQFF
NA	TRBJ2-7	TRBV2	NA	TGTGCCAGCAGTGAGGTGGACCGGGACAAAGCCTACGAGCAGTACTTC	CASSEVDRDKAYEQYF
NA	TRBJ2-7	TRBV7-9	NA	TGTGCCAGCAGCACCTCAACAGGAAGCTCCTACGAGCAGTACTTC	CASSTSTGSSYEQYF
NA	TRBJ2-3	TRBV5-6	few	TGTGCCAGCAACTCGGTGACAGATACGCAGTATTTT	CASNSVTDTQYF
NA	TRBJ2-1	TRBV11-2	once	TGTGCCAGCAACAACAATGAGCAGTTCTTC	CASNNNEQFF
NA	TRBJ2-4	TRBV30	once	TGTGCCTGGAGGCACGGAAACATTCAGTACTTC	CAWRHGNIQYF
TRBD2	TRBJ2-3	TRBV5-1	NA	TGCGCCAGCAGCTTGTGGGTGGGAGGGCCAACAGATACGCAGTATTTT	CASSLWVGGPTDTQYF
NA	TRBJ2-7	TRBV27	NA	TGTGCCAGCAGTCCCGGGTCCCCCAATTTAGTGGGGCAGTACTTC	CASSPGSPNLVGQYF
NA	TRBJ1-5	TRBV19	NA	TGTGCCAGTAGTGAAACAGGGACGGGGAATCAGCCCCAGCATTTT	CASSETGTGNQPQHF
NA	TRBJ2-7	TRBV6-5	NA	TGTGCCAGCAGTTACGAGGGTACAGGGAGCAACGAGCAGTACTTC	CASSYEGTGSNEQYF
TRBD2	TRBJ2-1	TRBV2	NA	TGTGCCAGCAGGGTAGCGGGAGGGATCAATGAGCAGTTCTTC	CASRVAGGINEQFF
TRBD1	TRBJ2-7	TRBV7-9	NA	TGTGCCAGCAGCTTGGGTCCCGGGACAGGGTTTTACGAGCAGTACTTC	CASSLGPGTGFYEQYF
NA	TRBJ2-3	TRBV6-6	NA	TGTGCCAGCAGTAGAGAGACAGAGCCAGATACGCAGTATTTT	CASSRETEPDTQYF
TRBD1	TRBJ2-1	TRBV6-6	NA	TGTGCCGGACAGGGAGACGACAATGAGCAGTTCTTC	CAGQGDDNEQFF
NA	TRBJ1-3	TRBV4-3	NA	TGCGCCAGCAGCCAAGACAGGGTCCTCTCTGGAAACACCATATATTTT	CASSQDRVLSGNTIYF
NA	TRBJ2-5	TRBV7-9	NA	TGTGCCAGCAGCCAGGACAACCAAGAGACCCAGTACTTC	CASSQDNQETQYF